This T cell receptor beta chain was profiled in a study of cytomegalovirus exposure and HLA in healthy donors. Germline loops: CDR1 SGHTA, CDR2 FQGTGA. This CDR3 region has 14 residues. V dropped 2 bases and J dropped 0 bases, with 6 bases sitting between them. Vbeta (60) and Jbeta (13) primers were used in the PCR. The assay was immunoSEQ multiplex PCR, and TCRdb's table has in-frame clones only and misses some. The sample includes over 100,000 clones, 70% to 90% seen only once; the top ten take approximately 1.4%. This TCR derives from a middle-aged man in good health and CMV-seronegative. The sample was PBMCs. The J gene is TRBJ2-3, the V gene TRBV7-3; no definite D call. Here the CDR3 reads CASSLGASTDTQYF. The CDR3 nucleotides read TGTGCCAGCAGCTTAGGAGCGAGCACAGATACGCAGTATTTT.